This TCR beta chain originates from a study of cytomegalovirus exposure and HLA in healthy donors. Note on this clone: What it binds is not known.

Primers included in the PCR were 60 Vbeta and 13 Jbeta primers. Here immunoSEQ multiplex PCR was the method, and the copy in TCRdb shows in-frame clones only, minus some. The table lists approximately 170,000 clones, almost 75% of them singletons. With 5 bases clipped from V and 2 bases from J, the junction kept 3 bases outside the gene matches. This CDR3 has 14 residues. Looked up from germline, CDR1 is LNHDA and CDR2 is SQIVND (reference sequence). Points from the study as a whole: In vitro confirmation showed three CMV-associated chains to be CMV antigen specific.

The sample taken for sequencing was PBMCs. This clonotype was sampled from a woman aged 30 to 39 in good health and CMV-seropositive. J is TRBJ2-7 and V is TRBV19; 10 bases are shared with TRBD2. The DNA for the CDR3 is TGTGCCAGTAGTTCCGGGACTAGCGCCTACGAGCAGTACTTC. Its protein product is CASSSGTSAYEQYF. Supplemented by reference TRBV19 and TRBJ2-7, the full variable domain reads DGGITQSPKYLFRKEGQNVTLSCEQNLNHDAMYWYRQDPGQGLRLIYYSQIVNDFQKGDIAEGYSVSREKKESFPLTVTSAQKNPTAFYLCASSSGTSAYEQYFGPGTRLTVT.